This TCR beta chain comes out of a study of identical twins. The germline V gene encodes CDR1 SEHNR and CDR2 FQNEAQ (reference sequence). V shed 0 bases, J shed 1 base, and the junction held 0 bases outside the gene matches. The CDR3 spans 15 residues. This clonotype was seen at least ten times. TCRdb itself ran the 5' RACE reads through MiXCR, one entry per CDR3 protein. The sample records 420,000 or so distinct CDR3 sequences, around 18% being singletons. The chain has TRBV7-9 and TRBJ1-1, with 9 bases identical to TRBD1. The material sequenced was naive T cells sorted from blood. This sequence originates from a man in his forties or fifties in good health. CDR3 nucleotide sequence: TGTGCCAGCAGCTTAGCGGGACAGGGGAACACTGAAGCTTTCTTT. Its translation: CASSLAGQGNTEAFF.